The sequence of this T cell receptor (beta chain) was determined in a study of blood T cell repertoires in COVID-19 (TCRdb year 2020). About the full investigation: Samples covering the acute and convalescent phases of COVID-19 were provided by collaborators in the United States, Italy and Spain. The material from the prospective study consisted of cDNA or gDNA derived from T cells, B-cell-depleted T cells, or PBMCs. The repertoires were released in a freely available public database intended as a resource for research on the immune response to SARS-CoV-2. Deeply sampled blood TCRbeta repertoires from subjects exposed to, actively infected with, or recovered from COVID-19 were included in the dataset. Where HLA class I and class II types were available, the types were taken from metadata supplied by the sample provider, not from assay-based typing. Samples came from the ongoing ImmuneRACE study (first 160 participants) plus 1,254 subjects from 6 global collaborators. A de-identified subject ID, COVID-19 status, age in years and sex were almost always included in the sample metadata. What the research found in general, with its limitations: How much clinical and demographic metadata was included differed by source and by participant, and the metadata was provided uncurated.

Remarks on this clone: Its antigen specificity is not known. No base quality values were provided; no much bigger clone lies one nucleotide off.

V ends up 3 bases short and J 5 bases short, with an unmatched junction base count of 2. Its CDR3 holds 13 amino acids, cysteine through phenylalanine. Of all the DNA, just the CDR3 is kept, 39 bases in frame from base 1. For CDR1 and CDR2, the germline V gene lists SGDLS and YYNGEE. Collaborating institutions collected whole blood in K2EDTA tubes following their own protocols. For TCRbeta analysis, collaborators shipped samples in one of three forms: frozen whole blood, isolated PBMCs, or DNA extracted from either of those sample types. TCRbeta CDR3 regions were amplified from genomic DNA by means of the immunoSEQ Assay, a bias-controlled multiplex PCR. As for how the authors treated the data: The number of nucleated cells in each sample was estimated by amplification of reference gene primers within the assay. To quantify the absolute abundance of each unique TCRbeta CDR3 rearrangement, sequence reads were collapsed and filtered. For each sample, productive Simpson clonality was calculated as the square root of Simpson's diversity index across productive rearrangements. The immuneACCESS repertoire file appears here via TCRdb, limited to in-frame rearrangements. These files lack a portion of the clones; in checked studies, under half of the deficit traces to unresolved V genes, and the cause of the others is not known. That table is the source of V, J and clone size, and D and trimming were worked out from the DNA. Within this sample are about 100,000 clones, with approximately 93% of them counted one time only. Over 2% of the sample rests with the top ten.

This TCR derives from a man aged 50 to 59 with active COVID-19. The sample consisted of peripheral blood. The chain uses TRBV9 and TRBJ1-1; 9 central bases correspond to TRBD1. CDR3 protein: CASSADRGTEAFF. In nucleotides, the sequence is TGTGCCAGCAGCGCGGACAGGGGAACTGAAGCTTTCTTT.